This TCR beta chain derives from a study of T-cell reconstitution after alpha-beta-depleted transplantation in children. The table lists this clonotype with many counts. Germline V gene lookup returns CDR1 DFQATT and CDR2 SNEGSKA (reference sequence). This CDR3 is built from 12 residues. Deletions cut 4 bases from V and 1 base from J, with 5 bases between. Unique molecular identifiers were used in preparing the TCRbeta library. One entry per CDR3 protein results from TCRdb running MiXCR on the PCR reads. This repertoire shows 240,000 or so distinct CDR3 sequences, about 12% found once; its top ten account for around 3%.

The chain is built from TRBV20-1 and TRBJ1-3; no firm D call. The origin of this receptor is a human donor who donated a stem cell graft to a child with acute lymphoblastic leukemia. This sample comprised PBMCs from the stem cell graft donor, obtained from the stem cell graft. This chain's CDR3 is CSAKESGNTIYF. CDR3 in DNA: TGCAGTGCTAAGGAATCTGGAAACACCATATATTTT.